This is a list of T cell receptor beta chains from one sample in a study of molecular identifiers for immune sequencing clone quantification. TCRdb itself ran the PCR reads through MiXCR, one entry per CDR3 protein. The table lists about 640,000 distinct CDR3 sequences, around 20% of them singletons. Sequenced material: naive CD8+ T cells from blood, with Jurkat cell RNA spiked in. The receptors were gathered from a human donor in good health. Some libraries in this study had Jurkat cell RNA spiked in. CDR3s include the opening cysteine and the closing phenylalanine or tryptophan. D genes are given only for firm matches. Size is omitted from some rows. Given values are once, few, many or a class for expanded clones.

cdr3_nt: TGCAGCGTTGGGGATGGGTTCTACGAGCAGTACTTC
cdr3_aa: CSVGDGFYEQYF
clone_size: many
v_call: TRBV29-1
d_call: .
j_call: TRBJ2-7

cdr3_nt: TGTGCCAGCAGCTTGGTGTCCGGGGCCGACAGTGAGCAGTTCTTC
cdr3_aa: CASSLVSGADSEQFF
clone_size: few
v_call: TRBV9
d_call: .
j_call: TRBJ2-1

cdr3_nt: TGCGCCAGCAGCGAACGACAGGCCCTGGAAAACACCATATATTTT
cdr3_aa: CASSERQALENTIYF
clone_size: many
v_call: TRBV4-1
d_call: .
j_call: TRBJ1-3

cdr3_nt: TGTGCCAGCAGTTACTCGGTCACGGGACGCTACCAAGAGACCCAGTACTTC
cdr3_aa: CASSYSVTGRYQETQYF
clone_size: few
v_call: TRBV6-2/TRBV6-3
d_call: .
j_call: TRBJ2-5

cdr3_nt: TGTGCCACCAGTGATCCGACCATCACTGAAGCTTTCTTT
cdr3_aa: CATSDPTITEAFF
clone_size: .
v_call: TRBV24-1
d_call: .
j_call: TRBJ1-1

cdr3_nt: TGTGCCAGCAGCTTAGGGACAGGGGGCCCGATACGTGATGAGCAGTTCTTC
cdr3_aa: CASSLGTGGPIRDEQFF
clone_size: .
v_call: TRBV7-3
d_call: TRBD1
j_call: TRBJ2-1

cdr3_nt: TGTGCCAGCAGCGGGGGACTAGCGGGAGGAGGCTTTCCAGGGGATACGCAGTATTTT
cdr3_aa: CASSGGLAGGGFPGDTQYF
clone_size: many
v_call: TRBV28
d_call: TRBD2
j_call: TRBJ2-3

cdr3_nt: TGCGCCAGCAGCGTGACAGGGCGTGGAGGGACTGAAGCTTTCTTT
cdr3_aa: CASSVTGRGGTEAFF
clone_size: many
v_call: TRBV5-1
d_call: TRBD1
j_call: TRBJ1-1

cdr3_nt: TGTGCCAGCAGTGAATACCCTAGTCCCAACTACAATGAGCAGTTCTTC
cdr3_aa: CASSEYPSPNYNEQFF
clone_size: .
v_call: TRBV2
d_call: .
j_call: TRBJ2-1

cdr3_nt: TGTGCCAGCAGTTCTAGCGGGGAAGCCAAAAACATTCAGTACTTC
cdr3_aa: CASSSSGEAKNIQYF
clone_size: many
v_call: TRBV12-3/TRBV12-4
d_call: TRBD2
j_call: TRBJ2-4

cdr3_nt: TGTGCCAGCATCTCGGACACTGATACGCAGTATTTT
cdr3_aa: CASISDTDTQYF
clone_size: many
v_call: TRBV28
d_call: .
j_call: TRBJ2-3

cdr3_nt: TGTGCCAGCAGCTTAACCGGGAGCTCCTGCGAGCAGTACTTC
cdr3_aa: CASSLTGSSCEQYF
clone_size: .
v_call: TRBV7-2
d_call: .
j_call: TRBJ2-7

cdr3_nt: TGTGCCAGCAGTATGGGGGGACTAGCCGGAGAGACCCAGTACTTC
cdr3_aa: CASSMGGLAGETQYF
clone_size: few
v_call: TRBV27
d_call: TRBD2
j_call: TRBJ2-5

cdr3_nt: TGTGCCAGCAACCTCCGGGACTACACAGATACGCAGTATTTT
cdr3_aa: CASNLRDYTDTQYF
clone_size: few
v_call: TRBV12-3/TRBV12-4
d_call: TRBD2
j_call: TRBJ2-3

cdr3_nt: TGCGCCAGCAGCTTGGCCTACGGGGAAAAACTGTTTTTT
cdr3_aa: CASSLAYGEKLFF
clone_size: few
v_call: TRBV5-1
d_call: .
j_call: TRBJ1-4

cdr3_nt: TGTGCCACCGTGGGGGGGAGGGGGACTGAAGCTTTCTTT
cdr3_aa: CATVGGRGTEAFF
clone_size: many
v_call: TRBV7-9
d_call: .
j_call: TRBJ1-1

cdr3_nt: TGTGCCAGCAGTTTATCCGCTGGGGCCGAGCAGTACTTC
cdr3_aa: CASSLSAGAEQYF
clone_size: few
v_call: TRBV27
d_call: .
j_call: TRBJ2-7

cdr3_nt: TGTGCCAGTGGGACGGCCATAGAGCAGTTCTTC
cdr3_aa: CASGTAIEQFF
clone_size: many
v_call: TRBV19
d_call: .
j_call: TRBJ2-1

cdr3_nt: TGTGCCAGCAGCTTAGCCTCAGGAGTGAACACTGAAGCTTTCTTT
cdr3_aa: CASSLASGVNTEAFF
clone_size: few
v_call: TRBV7-9
d_call: .
j_call: TRBJ1-1

cdr3_nt: TGTGCCAGCAGCTCCGTTGAGGCGGGGGGACATGTGGATGAGCAGTTCTTC
cdr3_aa: CASSSVEAGGHVDEQFF
clone_size: .
v_call: TRBV13
d_call: TRBD2
j_call: TRBJ2-1

cdr3_nt: TGTGCCAGCAGTTACTCGGACACGATCAACATTCAGTACTTC
cdr3_aa: CASSYSDTINIQYF
clone_size: many
v_call: TRBV6-2/TRBV6-3
d_call: .
j_call: TRBJ2-4

cdr3_nt: TGTGCCGCGGGCCTGTGGGGAGGTGCGAACACCGGGGAGCTGTTTTTT
cdr3_aa: CAAGLWGGANTGELFF
clone_size: many
v_call: TRBV30
d_call: .
j_call: TRBJ2-2

cdr3_nt: TGTGCCACCAGCCAATATCCGGGACTAGCGGGGGAACAAGAGACCCAGTACTTC
cdr3_aa: CATSQYPGLAGEQETQYF
clone_size: many
v_call: TRBV24-1
d_call: TRBD2
j_call: TRBJ2-5

cdr3_nt: TGCAGTGCGAGAGTAACCGGGACAGGGTACACCGGGGAGCTGTTTTTT
cdr3_aa: CSARVTGTGYTGELFF
clone_size: many
v_call: TRBV20-1
d_call: TRBD1
j_call: TRBJ2-2

cdr3_nt: TGTGCCACCAGCAGAGATAGGATGTCGGGGTATGAAGCTTTCTTT
cdr3_aa: CATSRDRMSGYEAFF
clone_size: few
v_call: TRBV15
d_call: .
j_call: TRBJ1-1

cdr3_nt: TGTGCCAGCAGCCAAGTAGAGACGGTCTATGGCTACACCTTC
cdr3_aa: CASSQVETVYGYTF
clone_size: few
v_call: TRBV3-1
d_call: .
j_call: TRBJ1-2

cdr3_nt: TGTGCCAGCAGTTACTCGATAGTCCCGGAACAGTTCTACGAGCAGTACTTC
cdr3_aa: CASSYSIVPEQFYEQYF
clone_size: many
v_call: TRBV6-2/TRBV6-3
d_call: .
j_call: TRBJ2-7

cdr3_nt: TGTGCCAGCAGCTTAGCTAGCGGGGCCCCCTACGAGCAGTACTTC
cdr3_aa: CASSLASGAPYEQYF
clone_size: many
v_call: TRBV7-6
d_call: TRBD2
j_call: TRBJ2-7

cdr3_nt: TGTGCCAGCAGACCTTACAGTAGCAATCAGCCCCAGCATTTT
cdr3_aa: CASRPYSSNQPQHF
clone_size: many
v_call: TRBV27
d_call: .
j_call: TRBJ1-5

cdr3_nt: TGCGCCAGCAGCCAAGAACTAGCGGCAACCTACGAGCAGTACTTC
cdr3_aa: CASSQELAATYEQYF
clone_size: .
v_call: TRBV4-1
d_call: TRBD2
j_call: TRBJ2-7

cdr3_nt: TGTGCCAGCAGCGTAGGGACAGGGATGGGGGAGCAGTACTTC
cdr3_aa: CASSVGTGMGEQYF
clone_size: many
v_call: TRBV9
d_call: TRBD1
j_call: TRBJ2-7

cdr3_nt: TGTGCCACCGCTCCGGGGGGACTAGGGCTCAGAGATACGCAGTATTTT
cdr3_aa: CATAPGGLGLRDTQYF
clone_size: many
v_call: TRBV24-1
d_call: TRBD2
j_call: TRBJ2-3

cdr3_nt: TGCGCCAGCAGCCAAACCGCAGGGTTTTCAAGCTATGGCTACACCTTC
cdr3_aa: CASSQTAGFSSYGYTF
clone_size: few
v_call: TRBV4-3
d_call: .
j_call: TRBJ1-2

cdr3_nt: TGCGCCAGCAGCCACGGGAGTTCGGGCTACGAGCAGTACTTC
cdr3_aa: CASSHGSSGYEQYF
clone_size: many
v_call: TRBV4-3
d_call: .
j_call: TRBJ2-7

cdr3_nt: TGTGCCAGCAGTCATACCGGGACAGGGACTAGTCGGTTCTTC
cdr3_aa: CASSHTGTGTSRFF
clone_size: many
v_call: TRBV12-3/TRBV12-4
d_call: .
j_call: TRBJ2-1

cdr3_nt: TGTGCCAGCAGTCCTCAGGGGGCACGTGGAAAACTGTTTTTT
cdr3_aa: CASSPQGARGKLFF
clone_size: .
v_call: TRBV27
d_call: TRBD1
j_call: TRBJ1-4

cdr3_nt: TGTGCCAGCAGGTACGGGACAGCTCGCTCCTACGAGCAGTACTTC
cdr3_aa: CASRYGTARSYEQYF
clone_size: .
v_call: TRBV28
d_call: TRBD1
j_call: TRBJ2-7

cdr3_nt: TGCAGTGCTAGAGCGGGCGGGACGGACTACAATGAGCAGTTCTTC
cdr3_aa: CSARAGGTDYNEQFF
clone_size: .
v_call: TRBV20-1
d_call: .
j_call: TRBJ2-1

cdr3_nt: TGCAGCGTTGCCGGGACCTACAATGAGCAGTTCTTC
cdr3_aa: CSVAGTYNEQFF
clone_size: many
v_call: TRBV29-1
d_call: .
j_call: TRBJ2-1

cdr3_nt: TGTGCCATCAGAAACGAACAGGGTCCGGGTCAGCCCCAGCATTTT
cdr3_aa: CAIRNEQGPGQPQHF
clone_size: .
v_call: TRBV10-3
d_call: .
j_call: TRBJ1-5

cdr3_nt: TGCAGTGCCGAGGGACAGTCCTACGAGCAGTACTTC
cdr3_aa: CSAEGQSYEQYF
clone_size: many
v_call: TRBV20-1
d_call: TRBD1
j_call: TRBJ2-7

cdr3_nt: TGCAGTGCTAGTCAGTTCGAGTCCAGCGATGGCTACACCTTC
cdr3_aa: CSASQFESSDGYTF
clone_size: few
v_call: TRBV20-1
d_call: .
j_call: TRBJ1-2

cdr3_nt: TGCAGTGCGACAACCGACAGGTCCGCCTACAATGAGCAGTTCTTC
cdr3_aa: CSATTDRSAYNEQFF
clone_size: many
v_call: TRBV20-1
d_call: .
j_call: TRBJ2-1

cdr3_nt: TGTGCCAGCAGCACCCGGGACAGAGGATCCTACGAGCAGTACTTC
cdr3_aa: CASSTRDRGSYEQYF
clone_size: many
v_call: TRBV6-2/TRBV6-3
d_call: TRBD1
j_call: TRBJ2-7

cdr3_nt: TGTGCCAGCAGCTTGAACTCCCGATCTGGGGCCAACGTCCTGACTTTC
cdr3_aa: CASSLNSRSGANVLTF
clone_size: many
v_call: TRBV5-4
d_call: .
j_call: TRBJ2-6

cdr3_nt: TGTGCCAGCAGCTGGCAGTACGAGCAGTACTTC
cdr3_aa: CASSWQYEQYF
clone_size: many
v_call: TRBV5-6
d_call: .
j_call: TRBJ2-7

cdr3_nt: TGCGCCAGCAGCCAAGCCCCAAGCGTACAAGAGACCCAGTACTTC
cdr3_aa: CASSQAPSVQETQYF
clone_size: many
v_call: TRBV4-1
d_call: .
j_call: TRBJ2-5

cdr3_nt: TGCGCCAGCAGCCAGGAACACGGAAACACTGAAGCTTTCTTT
cdr3_aa: CASSQEHGNTEAFF
clone_size: .
v_call: TRBV4-1
d_call: .
j_call: TRBJ1-1